The 23 T cell receptor beta chains presented below share a single source sample, sequenced in a study of shared clonotypes between healthy human individuals. Terminally differentiated effector memory CD45RA+ cells were excluded from the naive CD8 cells, which were CD45RO-negative and positively selected for CCR7. Using immunoSEQ multiplex PCR, the repertoire was profiled, and TCRdb retains in-frame clones only, with some absent. Seen here are about 2 million clones, 85% to 95% observed once, and the top ten hold approximately 1%. Material: naive CD8+ T cells sorted from blood. These receptors all stem from a man aged 18 to 30 in good health.

The rearrangement links TRBV5-4 to TRBJ2-7; tentatively, D is TRBD1 or TRBD2 (6 bases each). Germline CDR1 reads SGHNT; CDR2 reads YYREEE (reference sequence). This CDR3 region has 18 residues. Trimming pared 1 base from V and 7 bases from J, leaving 27 bases between. CDR3 coding DNA: TGTGCCAGCAGCTTGTCCCCGGGGTTATTAGCGGACAGCTTGGAGCAGTACTTC. Protein: CASSLSPGLLADSLEQYF. Together with reference TRBV5-4 and TRBJ2-7, the CDR3 gives the full variable domain: ETGVTQSPTHLIKTRGQQVTLRCSSQSGHNTVSWYQQALGQGPQFIFQYYREEENGRGNFPPRFSGLQFPNYSSELNVNALELDDSALYLCASSLSPGLLADSLEQYFGPGTRLTVT.

This chain joins TRBV9 and TRBJ2-7; possible D gene TRBD2, 5 bases. This CDR3 spans 14 amino acids. V dropped 3 bases and J dropped 4 bases, with 14 bases sitting between them. The germline CDR1 and CDR2 sequences are SGDLS and YYNGEE. CDR3 amino acids: CASSAGNPGYEQYF. The CDR3 nucleotides are TGTGCCAGCAGCGCCGGGAACCCCGGATACGAGCAGTACTTC.

The chain joins TRBV14 to TRBJ2-1; 10 positions match TRBD1. The CDR3 is made up of 16 amino acids. V lost 3 bases to trimming and J lost 5 bases; unmatched junction nucleotides: 7. Germline lookup yields CDR1 SGHDN and CDR2 FVKESK. CDR3 loop: CASSQEWDRGDNEQFF. The CDR3 DNA sequence: TGTGCCAGCAGCCAGGAATGGGACAGGGGTGACAATGAGCAGTTCTTC.

The chain joins TRBV4-3 to TRBJ2-6, with a weak D call TRBD2 (6 bases). Germline CDR1 LGHNA, CDR2 YSLEER. V was trimmed by 0 bases and J by 0 bases, leaving 15 bases between them. The CDR3 covers 19 residues. Written as DNA, the CDR3 is TGCGCCAGCAGCCAAGAGGGGGAGGTGCCGATCTCTGGGGCCAACGTCCTGACTTTC. Encoded protein: CASSQEGEVPISGANVLTF.

The rearrangement links TRBV7-9 to TRBJ2-7; the match to TRBD1 covers 9 bases. Germline-derived CDR1 and CDR2 are SEHNR and FQNEAQ (reference sequence). The CDR3 extends over 17 amino acids. The junction had 11 bases not matched to a gene; V was cut back by 3 bases and J by 2 bases. This chain's CDR3 is CASSFRPGQGPTYEQYF. CDR3 DNA sequence: TGTGCCAGCAGCTTCAGACCGGGACAGGGTCCCACCTACGAGCAGTACTTC.

The chain is built from TRBV6-5 and TRBJ1-4; perhaps TRBD1 as D (5 bases). The CDR3 runs to 16 residues. The germline V and J ends were trimmed by 4 bases and 4 bases, with 16 bases remaining between them. Per the germline V gene, CDR1 is MNHEY and CDR2 is SVGAGI. CDR3 amino acids: CASSFRLEGINEKLFF. Here the CDR3 DNA reads TGTGCCAGCAGTTTCAGGTTGGAGGGGATTAATGAAAAACTGTTTTTT.

A single count supports this clone. V and J are TRBV5-6 and TRBJ2-1; D remains ambiguous. The ends were cut back, 0 bases at V and 10 bases at J, with 8 bases in the middle. CDR1 and CDR2 from the germline V gene are SGHDT and YYEEEE. CDR3 size: 12 residues. CDR3 amino acids: CASSLDYSEQFF. In DNA form, the CDR3 reads TGTGCCAGCAGCTTGGATTACAGCGAGCAGTTCTTC.

The J gene is TRBJ1-1, the V gene TRBV6-5; no clear D. Germline V lookup: CDR1 MNHEY, CDR2 SVGAGI. Trimming removed 2 bases at V and 1 base at J, with 8 bases between. This CDR3 is built from 14 residues. The CDR3 protein is CASSYEEGNTEAFF. The CDR3 bases are TGTGCCAGCAGTTACGAGGAGGGGAACACTGAAGCTTTCTTT.

The V and J genes are TRBV28 and TRBJ1-1; D uncertain. The V end was cut by 9 bases, the J end by 0 bases, with 5 bases between. This CDR3 is built from 11 residues. Germline V gene sequence: CDR1 MDHEN, CDR2 SYDVKM. The DNA of the CDR3 is TGTGCCAGTATGTTGAACACTGAAGCTTTCTTT. This codes for CASMLNTEAFF.

J is TRBJ1-2 and V is TRBV25-1; TRBD1 matches at 7 bases. The CDR3 length is 13 residues. CDR1 is MGHDK and CDR2 is SYGVNS in the germline V gene. J gave up 3 bases and V 5 bases, and 3 bases lay outside the gene matches. In nucleotides, the CDR3 is TGTGCCAGCAGTCATACAGGGGACTATGGCTACACCTTC. It codes for CASSHTGDYGYTF.

The CDR3 sequence is CAWSALPGHEQFF. The DNA for the CDR3 is TGTGCCTGGAGTGCGCTGCCAGGGCATGAGCAGTTCTTC. The V and J genes are TRBV30 and TRBJ2-1; the D gene is possibly TRBD1 (5 bases). Trimming left V 1 base short and J 8 bases short, with 12 bases between. Per germline, CDR1 GTSNPN and CDR2 SVGIG (reference sequence). The CDR3 spans 13 residues.

The chain is built from TRBV2 and TRBJ1-2; possibly TRBD1 for D (5 bases). Germline values: CDR1 SNHLY, CDR2 FYNNEI. The V end lost 1 base, the J end lost 4 bases, and 13 bases lay between the germline ends. This CDR3 is built from 15 residues. The CDR3 nucleotides are TGTGCCAGCAGTGAAGGTTTTGGGGGGGTCTATGGCTACACCTTC. This translates into CASSEGFGGVYGYTF. Drawing the rest from reference TRBV2 and TRBJ1-2, the complete variable domain is EPEVTQTPSHQVTQMGQEVILRCVPISNHLYFYWYRQILGQKVEFLVSFYNNEISEKSEIFDDQFSVERPDGSNFTLKIRSTKLEDSAMYFCASSEGFGGVYGYTFGSGTRLTVV.

This sequence joins TRBV9 and TRBJ2-3; D uncertain. CDR3 size: 16 residues. Germline V gene lookup returns CDR1 SGDLS and CDR2 YYNGEE. The V end was cut by 6 bases, the J end by 3 bases, with 20 bases between. CDR3 coding DNA: TGTGCCAGCACCCTAGGACCAGACACGGTAACAGATACGCAGTATTTT. It is translated as CASTLGPDTVTDTQYF.

The chain has TRBV27 and TRBJ2-7; TRBD2 is a possible D gene (5 bases). Germline CDR1 MNHEY, CDR2 SMNVEV (reference sequence). The CDR3 totals 13 residues. V dropped 0 bases and J dropped 6 bases, with 9 bases sitting between them. CDR3 DNA sequence: TGTGCCAGCAGTTTATCGGTAGAGGGCGAGCAGTACTTC. Amino acids: CASSLSVEGEQYF.

The CDR3 reads CASSNRGFAQPQHF. The CDR3 DNA reads TGTGCCAGCTCTAACAGGGGGTTCGCTCAGCCCCAGCATTTT. J is TRBJ1-5 and V is TRBV28; 8 positions agree with TRBD1. The germline CDR1 and CDR2 sequences are MDHEN and SYDVKM. This CDR3 region has 14 residues. V shed 8 bases and J 6 bases; nucleotides not matched to a gene: 9.

V gene TRBV30 combines with J gene TRBJ2-5; no definite D call. Deletions cut 3 bases from V and 11 bases from J, with 13 bases between. Per germline, CDR1 GTSNPN and CDR2 SVGIG (reference sequence). The CDR3 has 11 residues. CDR3 loop: CAWSEGGPQYF. CDR3 in DNA: TGTGCCTGGAGCGAAGGTGGCCCACAGTACTTC. The whole variable domain, filled in from reference TRBV30 and TRBJ2-5, reads SQTIHQWPATLVQPVGSPLSLECTVEGTSNPNLYWYRQAAGRGLQLLFYSVGIGQISSEVPQNLSASRPQDRQFILSSKKLLLSDSGFYLCAWSEGGPQYFGPGTRLLVL.

This clone was picked up one time. The chain employs TRBV5-6 and TRBJ2-1; 10 nucleotides align to TRBD2. The CDR3 runs 14 residues. The germline gives CDR1 SGHDT, CDR2 YYEEEE. After removal of 8 bases from V and 7 bases from J, the junction contained 9 bases not matched to a gene. The CDR3 loop is CASGTSARGNEQFF. The DNA of the CDR3 is TGTGCCAGTGGGACTAGCGCTCGCGGGAATGAGCAGTTCTTC.

The chain is built from TRBV30 and TRBJ2-1; the D is unclear. This CDR3 is 12 amino acids long. Germline CDR1 GTSNPN, CDR2 SVGIG (reference sequence). V dropped 0 bases and J dropped 4 bases, with 4 bases sitting between them. This chain's CDR3 is CAWSVPYNEQFF. CDR3 in DNA: TGTGCCTGGAGTGTACCGTACAATGAGCAGTTCTTC.

About this clone: Compared with germline, one end of the junction differs, possibly owing to a read error. The chain employs TRBV7-7 and TRBJ2-7, with unresolved D. The CDR3 consists of 13 residues. CDR1 is SSHAT and CDR2 is FNYEAQ in the germline V gene (reference sequence). DNA of the CDR3: TGTGCTAGCAGCTTATTGTACGGCTACGAGCAGTACTTC. It codes for CASSLLYGYEQYF.

The chain couples TRBV28 to TRBJ2-1, with D maybe TRBD1 (5 bases). The germline V and J ends were trimmed by 5 bases and 5 bases, with 7 bases remaining between them. Germline CDR1 and CDR2: MDHEN and SYDVKM. The CDR3 totals 12 residues. CDR3: CASSIGDNEQFF. The CDR3 DNA follows: TGTGCCAGCAGTATAGGGGACAATGAGCAGTTCTTC.

The V gene is TRBV21-1, the J gene TRBJ2-7; whether TRBD1, the table's D call, matches the DNA was not checked. TRBV21-1 has pseudogene status. The CDR3 has 15 residues. The CDR3, as DNA: TGTGCCAGCAGCCTACAGGGGTACTGTCTTTGGGAGCAGTACTTC. The encoded protein is CASSLQGYCLWEQYF.

This chain joins TRBV5-1 and TRBJ1-5; no definite D call. Germline V gene sequence: CDR1 SGHRS, CDR2 YFSETQ. Trimming removed 3 bases at V and 8 bases at J, with 15 bases between. This CDR3 contains 14 residues. This CDR3 reads CASSSPPSTEPQHF. In DNA, the CDR3 is TGCGCCAGCAGCTCCCCGCCCTCGACTGAGCCCCAGCATTTT.

The chain couples TRBV6-4 to TRBJ2-7; D gene uncertain. Germline CDR1 reads MRHNA; CDR2 reads SNTAGT. This CDR3 is 14 amino acids long. Trimming left V 2 bases short and J 4 bases short, with 12 bases between. CDR3 DNA sequence: TGTGCCAGCAGTGACCCTGCTGGGCATTACGAGCAGTACTTC. Translation gives CASSDPAGHYEQYF.